Reported below is one T cell receptor beta chain. What it binds is unknown. The CDR3 is made up of 16 amino acids. After removal of 3 bases from V and 6 bases from J, the junction contained 9 bases not matched to a gene. CDR1 MNHEY and CDR2 SMNVEV come from the germline V gene (reference sequence). This PCR relied on a set of 60 Vbeta primers and 13 Jbeta primers. Clones were sequenced by immunoSEQ multiplex PCR, and TCRdb holds only the in-frame ones, with some missing. This table has 100,000 to 150,000 clones, almost 85% appearing once. It was healthy bone marrow donors who served as donors. The data were obtained in a study of cytomegalovirus exposure and HLA in healthy donors. At the level of the study: Genotyping showed roughly 81% of some 400 donors falling in the Caucasian-associated ancestry cluster. Findings and caveats of the study: CMV serostatus was the only immune exposure information that was available. TRBV6-2, TRBV6-3 and other indistinguishable V segments were excluded.

The clonotype originates from a boy aged 2-9 years in good health and CMV-seronegative. Sequences were obtained from PBMCs. This rearrangement joins TRBV27 to TRBJ2-2; 8 nucleotides align to TRBD2. The CDR3 sequence: CASSLLGLVGSGELFF. CDR3 DNA: TGTGCCAGCAGTTTGTTGGGACTAGTGGGGTCCGGGGAGCTGTTTTTT.